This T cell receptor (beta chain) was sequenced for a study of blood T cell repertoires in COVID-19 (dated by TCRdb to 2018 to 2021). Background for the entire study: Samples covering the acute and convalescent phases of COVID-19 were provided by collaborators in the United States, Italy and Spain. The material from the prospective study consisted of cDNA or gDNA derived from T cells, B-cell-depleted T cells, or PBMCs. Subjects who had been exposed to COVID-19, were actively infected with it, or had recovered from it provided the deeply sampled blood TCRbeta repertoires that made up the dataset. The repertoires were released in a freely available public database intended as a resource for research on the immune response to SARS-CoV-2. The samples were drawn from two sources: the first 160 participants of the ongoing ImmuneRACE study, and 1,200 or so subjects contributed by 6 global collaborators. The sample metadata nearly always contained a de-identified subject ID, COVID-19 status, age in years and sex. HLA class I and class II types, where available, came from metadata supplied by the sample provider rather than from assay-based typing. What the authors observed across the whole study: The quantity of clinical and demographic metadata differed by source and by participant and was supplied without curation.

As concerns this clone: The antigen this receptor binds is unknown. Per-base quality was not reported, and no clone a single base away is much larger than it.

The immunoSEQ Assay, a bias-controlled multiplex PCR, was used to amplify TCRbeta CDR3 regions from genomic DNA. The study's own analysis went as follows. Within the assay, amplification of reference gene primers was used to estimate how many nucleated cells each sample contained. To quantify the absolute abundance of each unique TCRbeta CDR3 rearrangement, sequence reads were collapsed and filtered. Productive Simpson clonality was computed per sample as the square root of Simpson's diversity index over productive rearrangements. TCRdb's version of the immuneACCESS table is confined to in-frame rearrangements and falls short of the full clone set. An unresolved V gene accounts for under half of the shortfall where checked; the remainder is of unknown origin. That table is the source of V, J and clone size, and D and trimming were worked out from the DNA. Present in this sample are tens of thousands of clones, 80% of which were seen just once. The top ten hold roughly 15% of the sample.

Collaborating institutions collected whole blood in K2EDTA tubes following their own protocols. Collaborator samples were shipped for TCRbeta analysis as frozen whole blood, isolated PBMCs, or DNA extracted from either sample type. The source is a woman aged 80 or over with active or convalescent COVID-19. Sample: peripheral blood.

The CDR3 loop reads CASSLGTGDGGYTF. The nucleotide sequence reads TGTGCCAGCAGCTTGGGGACAGGGGACGGCGGCTACACCTTC. This chain joins TRBV11-1 to TRBJ1-2; 10 of the junction bases match TRBD1. The CDR1 and CDR2 encoded by the germline V gene (reference sequence) are SGHAT and FQDESV. The CDR3, cysteine through phenylalanine, is 14 amino acids long. Just CDR3 DNA is preserved here, 42 bases in frame from base 1. V trim: 3 bases; J trim: 8 bases; unmatched bases: 6.